The 32 T cell receptor beta chains given below trace back to one sample, sequenced in a study of cytomegalovirus exposure and HLA in healthy donors. PCR used 60 Vbeta primers and 13 Jbeta primers. The method was immunoSEQ multiplex PCR; TCRdb's version includes in-frame clones alone and lacks a portion of them. Among some 210,000 clones listed, roughly 80% were seen once. Material: PBMCs. These receptors all stem from a woman aged 25-40 years in good health and CMV-seropositive.

V and J are TRBV9 and TRBJ2-1; D perhaps matches TRBD2 (7 bases). The CDR3 is made up of 16 amino acids. Trimming took off 0 bases at V and 4 bases at J, with 14 bases between the two ends. The germline CDR1 and CDR2 sequences are SGDLS and YYNGEE. The DNA of the CDR3 is TGTGCCAGCAGCGTAGAAGAAGGGGGAGGGTACAATGAGCAGTTCTTC. As protein: CASSVEEGGGYNEQFF. The full variable domain, in which reference TRBV9 and TRBJ2-1 provide the parts outside the CDR3, is DSGVTQTPKHLITATGQRVTLRCSPRSGDLSVYWYQQSLDQGLQFLIQYYNGEERAKGNILERFSAQQFPDLHSELNLSSLELGDSALYFCASSVEEGGGYNEQFFGPGTRLTVL.

The chain has TRBV5-6 and TRBJ2-3, with TRBD2 as a possible D gene (5 bases). Germline V gene data show CDR1 as SGHDT and CDR2 as YYEEEE. The CDR3 totals 16 residues. The V end was cut by 4 bases, the J end by 1 base, with 16 bases between. The CDR3 is CASSPTVAWGTDTQYF. The CDR3 bases are TGTGCCAGCAGCCCCACGGTAGCGTGGGGCACAGATACGCAGTATTTT.

On this clone: One end of the junction fails to match germline, which may point to a read error. For the CDR3, the DNA is TGTGCCAACAGCTCACGGGGGAGCTCCTACAATGAGCAGTTCTTC. It translates to CANSSRGSSYNEQFF. This chain joins TRBV7-2 and TRBJ2-1, with a weak D call TRBD2 (6 bases). The CDR3 has 15 residues. Germline V gene data show CDR1 as SGHTA and CDR2 as FQGNSA.

This chain joins TRBV5-6 and TRBJ2-1; perhaps TRBD2 as D (6 bases). V lost 3 bases to trimming and J lost 3 bases, with 16 bases between them. Germline V gene lookup returns CDR1 SGHDT and CDR2 YYEEEE. This CDR3 has 16 amino acids. The CDR3 nucleotides are TGTGCCAGCAGCTCCTCGTCCGGGAGCTACTACAATGAGCAGTTCTTC. Amino acid sequence: CASSSSSGSYYNEQFF.

This clone was seen only once. The genes are TRBV9 and TRBJ1-2; 8 bases are a match to TRBD1. Germline loops: CDR1 SGDLS, CDR2 YYNGEE. V was pared by 2 bases and J by 7 bases, with 4 bases of the junction left unmatched. The CDR3 consists of 13 residues. DNA of the CDR3: TGTGCCAGCAGCGTGGCAGGGGGCCGTGGCTACACCTTC. Translated: CASSVAGGRGYTF.

This clone is a singleton in its sample. The chain carries TRBV19 and TRBJ1-5; D might be TRBD1 (5 bases). CDR1 and CDR2 from the germline V gene are LNHDA and SQIVND (reference sequence). V lost 2 bases and J 6 bases, leaving 8 bases between the germline ends. The CDR3 loop spans 13 amino acids. This CDR3 is CASSIQGFQPQHF. The DNA for the CDR3 is TGTGCCAGTAGTATACAGGGTTTTCAGCCCCAGCATTTT.

The CDR3 DNA reads TGTGCCAGCAGTTGGAGTCGACCAGCCCCCGAGCAGTACTTC. Protein product: CASSWSRPAPEQYF. The chain employs TRBV28 and TRBJ2-7; D gene uncertain. CDR1 and CDR2 (germline): MDHEN, SYDVKM. V lost 4 bases and J lost 6, with 16 bases in between. The CDR3 runs 14 residues.

The rearrangement joins TRBV5-1 to TRBJ2-1; unclear D gene. Germline CDR1 is SGHRS and CDR2 is YFSETQ. V was pared by 2 bases and J by 8 bases, with 8 bases between. This CDR3 contains 12 residues. The CDR3 DNA reads TGCGCCAGCAGCTTAGCCGAGCATGAGCAGTTCTTC. Protein product: CASSLAEHEQFF.

V usage is TRBV4-2 and J usage is TRBJ2-2; the match to TRBD2 covers 11 bases. The CDR3 runs 19 residues. Germline V lookup: CDR1 LGHNA, CDR2 YNFKEQ. V trimming: 2 bases; J trimming: 6 bases; junction bases outside the gene matches: 14. Written as DNA, the CDR3 is TGTGCCAGCAGCCAACCATCGACGAAGCTAGCGGGAGGTCCCGGGGAGCTGTTTTTT. Its protein is CASSQPSTKLAGGPGELFF.

The chain couples TRBV15 to TRBJ2-1; 9 bases match TRBD1. Germline V gives CDR1 LNHNV, CDR2 YYDKDF (reference sequence). V lost 1 base to trimming and J lost 8 bases; unmatched junction nucleotides: 9. CDR3 size: 16 residues. Here the CDR3 reads CATSRVPGQGRDEQFF. Written as DNA, the CDR3 is TGTGCCACCAGCAGAGTTCCGGGACAGGGTAGGGATGAGCAGTTCTTC.

This clone has just a few counts. This chain connects TRBV6-5 to TRBJ1-2, with D tentatively TRBD1 (6 bases). Trimming shortened V by 2 bases and J by 4 bases, and 8 bases separated the two germline ends. There are 13 residues in the CDR3. Germline CDR1 reads MNHEY; CDR2 reads SVGAGI. Here the CDR3 reads CASSYGQFYGYTF. The CDR3 nucleotides are TGTGCCAGCAGTTACGGACAGTTCTATGGCTACACCTTC.

CDR3 nucleotide sequence: TGTGCCAGCAGCGTAGCGGACACCTTGAACACTGAAGCTTTCTTT. This codes for CASSVADTLNTEAFF. The chain is built from TRBV9 and TRBJ1-1; possibly TRBD1 for D (5 bases). Germline V gene lookup returns CDR1 SGDLS and CDR2 YYNGEE. V was trimmed by 0 bases and J by 0 bases, leaving 9 bases between them. CDR3 length equals 15 residues.

The chain employs TRBV19 and TRBJ1-4; 10 bases align to TRBD1. Germline lookup yields CDR1 LNHDA and CDR2 SQIVND (reference sequence). The CDR3 totals 17 residues. V shed 2 bases and J 6 bases; nucleotides not matched to a gene: 9. This CDR3 reads CASSIRNRGTGDEKLFF. The CDR3 coding sequence is TGTGCCAGTAGTATACGAAATCGGGGGACAGGGGATGAAAAACTGTTTTTT.

This sequence joins TRBV4-1 and TRBJ2-7, with 9 bases aligning to TRBD1. With 5 bases clipped from V and 4 bases from J, the junction kept 3 bases outside the gene matches. Germline loops: CDR1 MGHRA, CDR2 YSYEKL. The CDR3 is 13 residues long. The chain's CDR3 is CASSYDRGYEQYF. CDR3 coding DNA: TGCGCCAGCAGCTATGACAGGGGGTACGAGCAGTACTTC.

The CDR3 is CAWSAVSRDQPQHF. The CDR3 region has the DNA TGTGCCTGGAGTGCCGTAAGCAGGGATCAGCCCCAGCATTTT. The chain links TRBV30 to TRBJ1-5; tentatively, D is TRBD1 (5 bases). V was shortened by 1 base and J by 5 bases, with 12 bases between the two germline ends. Germline CDR1 is GTSNPN and CDR2 is SVGIG (reference sequence). CDR3 length: 14 amino acids. The full variable domain, with the rest looked up from reference TRBV30 and TRBJ1-5, is SQTIHQWPATLVQPVGSPLSLECTVEGTSNPNLYWYRQAAGRGLQLLFYSVGIGQISSEVPQNLSASRPQDRQFILSSKKLLLSDSGFYLCAWSAVSRDQPQHFGDGTRLSIL.

This clone was seen only a few times. The chain carries TRBV28 and TRBJ1-6, with 10 bases aligning to TRBD1. CDR1 MDHEN and CDR2 SYDVKM come from the germline V gene. The CDR3 is 15 amino acids. Germline trimming cut 6 bases from V and 7 bases from J; bases unmatched to any gene: 6. CDR3 nucleotide sequence: TGTGCCAGCAGCAAACCGGGACAGGGGAATTCACCCCTCCACTTT. Translation: CASSKPGQGNSPLHF.

This clone was detected only once. This chain connects TRBV19 to TRBJ1-4; D is ambiguous. With 5 bases removed from V and 7 bases from J, the gap between germline ends came to 20 bases. Germline V gene lookup returns CDR1 LNHDA and CDR2 SQIVND (reference sequence). CDR3 length: 16 amino acids. The DNA of the CDR3 is TGTGCCAGTAGTCCCCCTGGATCAGAGGCAGTTGAAAAACTGTTTTTT. It codes for CASSPPGSEAVEKLFF.

This clone was detected only once. The rearrangement uses TRBV23-1 and TRBJ2-7; TRBD1 agrees at 7 bases. TRBV23-1 is designated an ORF whose function remains uncertain. V shed 6 bases, J shed 4 bases, and the junction held 15 bases outside the gene matches. The CDR3 totals 16 residues. The DNA of the CDR3 is TGCGCCAGCAGAAATAAGACCGGGACAGTATTGTACGAGCAGTACTTC. Residues: CASRNKTGTVLYEQYF.

V usage is TRBV19 and J usage is TRBJ2-1, with 9 bases aligning to TRBD2. Per the germline V gene, CDR1 is LNHDA and CDR2 is SQIVND (reference sequence). The J segment lost 4 bases and the V segment lost 10 bases, leaving 17 bases of the junction unmatched. The CDR3 covers 17 residues. The CDR3 protein is CATSPSAGGPLYNEQFF. The CDR3 DNA sequence: TGTGCCACCTCCCCTTCGGCGGGAGGGCCATTATACAATGAGCAGTTCTTC.

The chain joins TRBV27 to TRBJ2-5; D uncertain. Germline assignment: CDR1 MNHEY and CDR2 SMNVEV (reference sequence). The V end lost 3 bases, the J end lost 0 bases, and 11 bases lay between the germline ends. The CDR3 is 15 residues long. This chain's CDR3 is CASSFLPLYQETQYF. In DNA form, the CDR3 reads TGTGCCAGCAGTTTCCTTCCACTGTACCAAGAGACCCAGTACTTC.

The J gene is TRBJ1-6, the V gene TRBV28; 12 bases are a match to TRBD1. Trimming took 5 bases from V and 7 from J; bases not matched to a gene: 12. Germline V gene sequence: CDR1 MDHEN, CDR2 SYDVKM. The CDR3 runs to 18 residues. Here the CDR3 DNA reads TGTGCCAGCAGTGGGACAGGGGGCGGTCTGGGGTCCAATTCACCCCTCCACTTT. This gives the protein CASSGTGGGLGSNSPLHF. Full variable domain (missing parts from reference TRBV28 and TRBJ1-6): DVKVTQSSRYLVKRTGEKVFLECVQDMDHENMFWYRQDPGLGLRLIYFSYDVKMKEKGDIPEGYSVSREKKERFSLILESASTNQTSMYLCASSGTGGGLGSNSPLHFGNGTRLTVT.

The V and J genes are TRBV2 and TRBJ2-3; 9 nucleotides match TRBD1. Unmatched junction bases numbered 4, after V lost 8 bases and J lost 10 bases. Germline-derived CDR1 and CDR2 are SNHLY and FYNNEI. The CDR3 has 11 residues. CDR3 region: CASQGQGSQYF. CDR3 nucleotides: TGTGCCAGCCAGGGACAGGGATCGCAGTATTTT.

This clone was counted only a few times. This chain connects TRBV7-2 to TRBJ1-1; 7 bases align to TRBD1. In germline, CDR1 is SGHTA, CDR2 FQGNSA. The V and J ends lost 1 base and 6 bases, in that order; junction bases with no gene match: 5. The CDR3 consists of 14 residues. Written as DNA, the CDR3 is TGTGCCAGCAGCTTAGAAGGCAGGGGGGCTGAAGCTTTCTTT. Translated, it gives CASSLEGRGAEAFF.

CDR3 nucleotide sequence: TGTGCCAGCAGTTTAGACAGGAGCTATGGCTACACCTTC. Its translation: CASSLDRSYGYTF. The chain is built from TRBV28 and TRBJ1-2; possibly TRBD1 for D (6 bases). V was clipped by 2 bases and J by 4 bases, with 8 bases between them. The CDR3 extends over 13 amino acids. Germline CDR1 MDHEN, CDR2 SYDVKM.

The rearrangement uses TRBV29-1 and TRBJ2-1; D is possibly TRBD1 (6 bases). The CDR3 is 14 amino acids. The germline V gene has CDR1 SQVTM and CDR2 ANQGSEA. The V end lost 4 bases, the J end lost 2 bases, and 12 bases lay between the germline ends. The CDR3 sequence: CSVGQDFPYNEQFF. The CDR3 DNA reads TGCAGCGTTGGACAGGACTTCCCCTACAATGAGCAGTTCTTC.

This clone is a singleton in its sample. The chain couples TRBV27 to TRBJ1-5; no clear D gene. The CDR3 contains 13 residues. The V gene's germline CDR1 is MNHEY and CDR2 SMNVEV (reference sequence). V dropped 7 bases and J dropped 6 bases, with 13 bases sitting between them. The CDR3 loop is CASTLRIGQPQHF. For the CDR3, the DNA is TGTGCCAGCACCCTTAGAATCGGTCAGCCCCAGCATTTT.

The chain couples TRBV28 to TRBJ2-7; tentative D call: TRBD2 (7 bases). This CDR3 contains 16 residues. Germline CDR1 is MDHEN and CDR2 is SYDVKM. The V gene lost 3 bases and the J gene lost 5 bases, with 20 bases spanning the gap. The CDR3 reads CASSLYRGGSVDEQYF. The DNA of the CDR3 is TGTGCCAGCAGTTTGTATAGGGGGGGGTCGGTAGACGAGCAGTACTTC.

The chain couples TRBV5-4 to TRBJ2-1; D is possibly TRBD2 (6 bases). Per germline, CDR1 SGHNT and CDR2 YYREEE (reference sequence). Trimming removed 4 bases from V and 6 bases from J, with 14 bases in between. The CDR3 is 14 residues long. The CDR3 protein is CASSVPAGPNEQFF. CDR3 DNA sequence: TGTGCCAGCAGCGTTCCCGCGGGGCCCAATGAGCAGTTCTTC.

This clone was detected only a few times. The J gene is TRBJ1-4, the V gene TRBV30; 10 bases are shared with TRBD1. The ends lost 2 bases at V and 5 bases at J; junction bases unmatched: 5. This CDR3 comprises 15 residues. CDR1 and CDR2 from the germline V gene are GTSNPN and SVGIG (reference sequence). In nucleotides, the CDR3 is TGTGCCTGGAGTCCTTGGGACAGGGGAAATGAAAAACTGTTTTTT. Amino acids: CAWSPWDRGNEKLFF.

This clone has a single count. The J gene is TRBJ1-2, the V gene TRBV6-1; unclear D gene. Trimming pared 1 base from V and 2 bases from J, leaving 11 bases between. The germline gives CDR1 MNHNS, CDR2 SASEGT. The CDR3 covers 15 residues. The CDR3 loop reads CASSEVGLSNYGYTF. For the CDR3, the DNA is TGTGCCAGCAGTGAAGTTGGACTTTCGAACTATGGCTACACCTTC.

J is TRBJ1-1 and V is TRBV4-1, with D tentatively TRBD1 (6 bases). The CDR3 is 14 amino acids. The germline V gene has CDR1 MGHRA and CDR2 YSYEKL. The V gene lost 2 bases and the J gene lost 3 bases, with 10 bases spanning the gap. As DNA, the CDR3 is TGCGCCAGCAGCCAACCACAGGGATACACTGAAGCTTTCTTT. Translation gives CASSQPQGYTEAFF.

V gene TRBV4-3 combines with J gene TRBJ1-6, with a weak D call TRBD1 (6 bases). The CDR3 has 17 amino acids. The germline gives CDR1 LGHNA, CDR2 YSLEER. V was cut by 2 bases and J by 5 bases, with 16 bases left in between. The CDR3 loop is CASSQLWGGGHNSPLHF. For the CDR3, the DNA is TGCGCCAGCAGCCAATTATGGGGGGGCGGGCATAATTCACCCCTCCACTTT.